Listed below are T cell receptor beta chains from one sample, sequenced in a study of T cells in Graves' hyperthyroidism and ophthalmopathy. MiXCR was run by TCRdb on the multiplex PCR reads, yielding one entry per CDR3 protein. The sample holds around 500,000 distinct CDR3 sequences, roughly 14% seen once. The sample consisted of blood. These receptor sequences come from a woman aged 18-29 years with Graves' hyperthyroidism. CDR3s include the opening cysteine and the closing phenylalanine or tryptophan. D genes are given only for firm matches. Expanded clones get a size class; other rows say once, few or many, or leave the size out.

clone_size	d_call	j_call	cdr3_length	v_call	cdr3_aa	cdr3_nt
once	TRBD2	TRBJ2-7	13	TRBV6-1	CASRVAGSYEQYF	TGTGCCAGCCGAGTAGCGGGATCCTACGAGCAGTACTTC
.	TRBD2	TRBJ2-5	15	TRBV3-1	CASSRRGGYGETQYF	TGTGCCAGCAGCCGGAGGGGAGGGTATGGGGAGACCCAGTACTTC
many	.	TRBJ2-3	14	TRBV13	CASSLTEVGDTQYF	TGTGCCAGCAGCTTAACAGAAGTTGGAGATACGCAGTATTTT
.	TRBD2	TRBJ2-1	18	TRBV18	CASSPPRGGESSYNEQFF	TGTGCCAGCTCACCTCCCCGGGGGGGGGAAAGCTCCTACAATGAGCAGTTCTTC
many	.	TRBJ1-2	15	TRBV5-8	CASSPPGLGNYGYTF	TGTGCCAGCAGCCCCCCCGGTTTGGGAAACTATGGCTACACCTTC
few	.	TRBJ2-7	14	TRBV20-1	CSAKSGRSAYEQYF	TGCAGTGCTAAATCTGGGCGCAGCGCCTACGAGCAGTACTTC
few	.	TRBJ2-1	15	TRBV7-8	CASSLVRVQINEQFF	TGTGCCAGCAGCTTAGTTAGGGTACAGATAAATGAGCAGTTCTTC
.	TRBD2	TRBJ2-2	14	TRBV6-1	CATLAGFNTGELFF	TGTGCCACCCTAGCGGGATTTAACACCGGGGAGCTGTTTTTT
many	.	TRBJ2-1	13	TRBV24-1	CATSEGSQREQFF	TGTGCCACCAGTGAGGGATCTCAACGTGAGCAGTTCTTC
many	TRBD1	TRBJ1-2	13	TRBV30	CAWTRDRDFGYTF	TGTGCCTGGACCCGGGACAGGGATTTTGGCTACACCTTC
.	.	TRBJ1-3	12	TRBV20-1	CSARALQNTIYF	TGCAGTGCCAGAGCTCTGCAAAACACCATATATTTT
many	.	TRBJ1-2	15	TRBV2	CASSPGLRGPYGYTF	TGTGCCAGCAGCCCGGGACTCCGCGGGCCCTATGGCTACACCTTC
.	.	TRBJ1-1	15	TRBV6-1	CASRRSTESNTEAFF	TGTGCCAGCAGACGCTCGACAGAATCGAACACTGAAGCTTTCTTT
.	.	TRBJ1-1	13	TRBV5-1	CASSTQDRTEAFF	TGCGCCAGCAGCACCCAAGACAGGACTGAAGCTTTCTTT
many	.	TRBJ2-1	14	TRBV2	CASRGQISYNEQFF	TGTGCCAGCCGTGGACAGATCTCCTACAATGAGCAGTTCTTC
many	TRBD1	TRBJ2-2	15	TRBV24-1	CATSGGQGAAGELFF	TGTGCCACCAGTGGTGGACAGGGGGCCGCCGGGGAGCTGTTTTTT
many	TRBD2	TRBJ2-5	16	TRBV4-1	CASSQGAAGGMETQYF	TGCGCCAGCAGCCAAGGAGCGGCGGGAGGTATGGAGACCCAGTACTTC
many	.	TRBJ2-2	14	TRBV5-1	CASSSAITTGELFF	TGCGCCAGCAGCTCGGCTATTACCACCGGGGAGCTGTTTTTT
.	.	TRBJ2-1	13	TRBV20-1	CSARERPDNEQFF	TGCAGTGCTAGGGAACGACCTGACAATGAGCAGTTCTTC
.	.	TRBJ1-1	14	TRBV24-1	CATSDGLRGTEAFF	TGTGCCACCAGTGATGGGTTGAGAGGCACTGAAGCTTTCTTT
many	TRBD1	TRBJ2-5	16	TRBV19	CASSSTSTGDGETQYF	TGTGCCAGTAGTTCTACATCGACAGGGGACGGGGAGACCCAGTACTTC
.	.	TRBJ2-5	15	TRBV18	CASSNSRDRAETQYF	TGTGCCAGCTCAAATAGTCGGGACCGCGCGGAGACCCAGTACTTC
few	.	TRBJ1-2	14	TRBV5-1	CASGNLDSHYGYTF	TGCGCCAGCGGTAATTTGGACAGTCACTATGGCTACACCTTC
many	.	TRBJ1-1	13	TRBV12-3/TRBV12-4	CASTYSPYTEAFF	TGTGCCAGCACCTATTCCCCCTACACTGAAGCTTTCTTT
many	TRBD1	TRBJ2-2	15	TRBV7-6	CASSPGTGGTGELFF	TGTGCCAGCAGCCCCGGGACAGGGGGCACCGGGGAGCTGTTTTTT
many	.	TRBJ2-3	15	TRBV7-2	CASSSLGPGTDTQYF	TGTGCCAGCAGCTCCCTGGGGCCGGGCACAGATACGCAGTATTTT
few	TRBD2	TRBJ2-2	16	TRBV15	CATSSGTSDPTGELFF	TGTGCCACCAGCAGCGGGACTAGCGACCCCACCGGGGAGCTGTTTTTT
.	.	TRBJ2-6	17	TRBV19	CASNSGTLNSGANVLTF	TGTGCCAGTAACAGTGGGACTCTTAACTCTGGGGCCAACGTCCTGACTTTC
many	TRBD2	TRBJ2-3	17	TRBV24-1	CATSDRGLAGGTDTQYF	TGTGCCACCAGTGATCGAGGACTAGCGGGAGGCACAGATACGCAGTATTTT
many	TRBD2	TRBJ2-2	16	TRBV11-2	CASSLRGDPNTGELFF	TGTGCCAGCAGCTTGCGGGGGGACCCGAACACCGGGGAGCTGTTTTTT
.	.	TRBJ1-1	13	TRBV20-1	CSARDLGRSLGFF	TGCAGTGCTAGAGATCTGGGGAGGTCCCTGGGTTTCTTT
.	TRBD2	TRBJ2-5	16	TRBV28	CASSSISGRAEETQYF	TGTGCCAGCAGTTCCATTAGCGGGAGGGCGGAAGAGACCCAGTACTTC
many	.	TRBJ1-3	12	TRBV30	CAWSNSGNTIYF	TGTGCCTGGAGCAACTCTGGAAACACCATATATTTT
few	.	TRBJ1-1	15	TRBV6-1	CASSGRQVDNTEAFF	TGTGCCAGCAGTGGACGACAGGTAGACAACACTGAAGCTTTCTTT
few	.	TRBJ2-2	17	TRBV5-1	CASSRRDVRSYTGELFF	TGCGCCAGCAGCCGAAGGGACGTACGAAGCTACACCGGGGAGCTGTTTTTT
many	TRBD2	TRBJ2-1	17	TRBV7-9	CASSSRTSGNSYNEQFF	TGTGCCAGCAGCTCCCGGACTAGCGGGAACTCCTACAATGAGCAGTTCTTC
many	TRBD1	TRBJ2-5	13	TRBV6-1	CASNRDRGETQYF	TGTGCCAGCAATAGGGACAGGGGAGAGACCCAGTACTTC
many	TRBD1	TRBJ2-7	15	TRBV7-2	CASSSLRDRGFEQYF	TGTGCCAGCAGCTCTCTCCGGGACAGGGGGTTCGAGCAGTACTTC
few	TRBD1	TRBJ1-2	13	TRBV5-6	CASKKQGGHGYTF	TGTGCCAGCAAGAAACAGGGGGGTCATGGCTACACCTTC
many	TRBD1	TRBJ1-2	16	TRBV7-9	CASSIKHGTGANGYTF	TGTGCCAGCAGCATCAAGCACGGGACAGGGGCAAATGGCTACACCTTC
many	.	TRBJ1-4	15	TRBV12-3/TRBV12-4	CASSLRGRGDEKLFF	TGTGCCAGCAGTCTCCGGGGCAGGGGCGATGAAAAACTGTTTTTT
many	TRBD2	TRBJ2-5	17	TRBV5-1	CASSGGLAGGYQETQYF	TGCGCCAGCAGCGGGGGACTAGCGGGAGGTTACCAAGAGACCCAGTACTTC
few	TRBD2	TRBJ2-1	16	TRBV12-5	CASGSPRAGEDNEQFF	TGTGCTAGTGGTTCCCCTCGGGCGGGAGAAGACAATGAGCAGTTCTTC
.	TRBD2	TRBJ2-7	15	TRBV30	CAWAGRRGTAYEQYF	TGTGCCTGGGCCGGGAGGCGCGGGACGGCCTACGAGCAGTACTTC
many	TRBD1	TRBJ1-2	13	TRBV12-3/TRBV12-4	CATNPGGFYGYTF	TGTGCCACGAACCCAGGGGGCTTTTATGGCTACACCTTC
few	.	TRBJ1-1	13	TRBV6-5	CASSYQRGTEAFF	TGTGCCAGCAGTTACCAGAGAGGGACTGAAGCTTTCTTT
many	TRBD2	TRBJ2-7	16	TRBV10-2	CASTGTFSGSKTEQYF	TGCGCCAGCACCGGAACGTTTAGCGGGAGTAAGACCGAGCAGTACTTC
few	.	TRBJ1-6	14	TRBV20-1	CSAFQGRLGSPLHF	TGCAGTGCTTTCCAGGGGCGGTTGGGTTCACCCCTCCACTTT